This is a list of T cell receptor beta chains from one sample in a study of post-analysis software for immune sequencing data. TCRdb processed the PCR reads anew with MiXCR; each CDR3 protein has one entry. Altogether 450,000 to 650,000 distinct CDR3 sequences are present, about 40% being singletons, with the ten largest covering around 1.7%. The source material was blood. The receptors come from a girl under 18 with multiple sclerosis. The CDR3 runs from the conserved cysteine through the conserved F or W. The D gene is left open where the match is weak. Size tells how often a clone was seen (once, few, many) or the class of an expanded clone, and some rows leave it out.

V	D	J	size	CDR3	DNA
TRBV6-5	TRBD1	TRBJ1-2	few	CASSSPGGEGYGYTF	TGTGCCAGCAGTTCTCCAGGGGGTGAGGGGTATGGCTACACCTTC
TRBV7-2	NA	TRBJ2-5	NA	CASSSLWRAGEETQYF	TGTGCCAGCAGCTCCCTATGGCGAGCGGGTGAAGAGACCCAGTACTTC
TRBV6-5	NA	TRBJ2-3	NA	CASSRSSSGTDTQYF	TGTGCCAGCAGTCGCTCTTCTTCTGGCACAGATACGCAGTATTTT
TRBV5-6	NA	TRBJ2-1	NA	CASSLALNTRAYNEQFF	TGTGCCAGCAGCTTGGCATTAAACACCCGGGCCTACAATGAGCAGTTCTTC
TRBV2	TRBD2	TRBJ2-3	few	CASSEVGLAGSDTQYF	TGTGCCAGCAGTGAAGTGGGACTAGCGGGGTCTGATACGCAGTATTTT
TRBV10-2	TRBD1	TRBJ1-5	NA	CASSKQGARNQPQHF	TGCGCCAGCAGTAAACAGGGGGCGCGTAATCAGCCCCAGCATTTT
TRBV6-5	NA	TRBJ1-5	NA	CASSYSDGDQPQHF	TGTGCCAGCAGTTACTCGGATGGGGATCAGCCCCAGCATTTT
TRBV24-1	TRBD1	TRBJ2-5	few	CATSDLGQGQETQYF	TGTGCCACCAGTGACCTCGGACAGGGTCAAGAGACCCAGTACTTC
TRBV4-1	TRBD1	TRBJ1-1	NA	CASSAGTGNTEAFF	TGCGCCAGCAGCGCCGGGACAGGGAACACTGAAGCTTTCTTT
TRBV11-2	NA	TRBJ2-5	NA	CAGSSRLVQETQYF	TGTGCCGGCAGCTCAAGGCTAGTACAAGAGACCCAGTACTTC
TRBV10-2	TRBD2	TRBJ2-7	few	CASSLAGVKGEQYF	TGCGCCAGCAGCCTAGCGGGAGTGAAGGGCGAGCAGTACTTC
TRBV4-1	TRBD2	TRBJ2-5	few	CASSHQGRLAGDEQETQYF	TGCGCCAGCAGCCACCAGGGGAGACTAGCGGGGGACGAACAAGAGACCCAGTACTTC
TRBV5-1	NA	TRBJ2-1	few	CASSFVEISYNEQFF	TGCGCCAGCAGCTTTGTCGAGATCTCCTACAATGAGCAGTTCTTC
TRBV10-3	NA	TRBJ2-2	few	CAISESGATTGELFF	TGTGCCATCAGTGAGTCAGGGGCGACCACCGGGGAGCTGTTTTTT
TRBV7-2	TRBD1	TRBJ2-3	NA	CASSFRVGGGDTQYF	TGTGCCAGCAGCTTCAGGGTAGGGGGCGGGGATACGCAGTATTTT
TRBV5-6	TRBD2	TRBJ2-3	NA	CASSYGLAGETQYF	TGTGCCAGCAGCTACGGGCTAGCGGGGGAGACGCAGTATTTT
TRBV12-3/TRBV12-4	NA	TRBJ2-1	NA	CASTPGPTNEQFF	TGTGCCAGCACCCCCGGACCGACCAATGAGCAGTTCTTC
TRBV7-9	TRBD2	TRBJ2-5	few	CASSLVGLAGGETQYF	TGTGCCAGCAGCTTAGTTGGACTAGCGGGGGGGGAGACCCAGTACTTC
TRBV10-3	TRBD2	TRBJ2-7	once	CAFGVRAGAYNEQYF	TGTGCCTTCGGGGTAAGAGCGGGAGCCTACAATGAGCAGTACTTC
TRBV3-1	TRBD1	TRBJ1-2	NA	CASSQERQGEGYTF	TGTGCCAGCAGCCAAGAAAGACAGGGCGAAGGCTACACCTTC
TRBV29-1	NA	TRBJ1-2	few	CSVTQTDSNYGYTF	TGCAGCGTGACCCAGACAGATTCAAACTATGGCTACACCTTC
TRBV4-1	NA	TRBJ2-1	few	CASSPPGAYNEQFF	TGCGCCAGCAGCCCCCCGGGGGCGTACAATGAGCAGTTCTTC
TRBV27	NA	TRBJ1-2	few	CASSNSRVTRYGYTF	TGTGCCAGCTCGAATTCCAGGGTAACCCGCTATGGCTACACCTTC
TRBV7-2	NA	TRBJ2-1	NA	CASSGRAILNEQFF	TGTGCCAGCAGCGGTAGGGCCATACTCAATGAGCAGTTCTTC
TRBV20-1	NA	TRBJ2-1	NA	CSARTSGSGYNEQFF	TGCAGTGCTAGAACAAGCGGGTCCGGGTACAATGAGCAGTTCTTC
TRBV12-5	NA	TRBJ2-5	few	CASGPGRAPYQETQYF	TGTGCTAGTGGTCCCGGTAGGGCTCCCTACCAAGAGACCCAGTACTTC
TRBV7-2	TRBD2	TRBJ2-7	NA	CASSFSGGPYEQYF	TGTGCCAGCAGCTTTAGCGGGGGCCCCTACGAGCAGTACTTC
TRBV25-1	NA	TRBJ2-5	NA	CASSRITETQYF	TGTGCCAGCAGCAGAATAACGGAGACCCAGTACTTC
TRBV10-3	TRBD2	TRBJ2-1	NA	CAISRAGARDEQFF	TGTGCCATCAGTCGAGCGGGGGCAAGAGATGAGCAGTTCTTC
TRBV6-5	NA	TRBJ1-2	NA	CASSYEGGGHYGHTF	TGTGCCAGCAGTTACGAGGGGGGGGGCCACTATGGCCACACCTTC
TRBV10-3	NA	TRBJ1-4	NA	CAISESRRGTNEKLFF	TGTGCCATCAGTGAGTCGAGAAGGGGAACTAATGAAAAACTGTTTTTT
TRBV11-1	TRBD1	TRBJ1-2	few	CASSSNRGRSGYTF	TGTGCCAGCAGTTCAAACAGGGGGCGATCCGGCTACACCTTC
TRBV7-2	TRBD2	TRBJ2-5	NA	CASSVTSGGAGETQYF	TGTGCCAGCAGCGTGACTAGCGGGGGGGCGGGAGAGACCCAGTACTTC
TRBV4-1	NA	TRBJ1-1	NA	CASSQLTARGRTEAFF	TGCGCCAGCAGCCAGCTTACTGCCCGAGGTAGGACTGAAGCTTTCTTT
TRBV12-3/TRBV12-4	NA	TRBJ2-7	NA	CASSFPQGSSYEQYF	TGTGCCAGCAGTTTCCCACAGGGCTCCTCCTACGAGCAGTACTTC
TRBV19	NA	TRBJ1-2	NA	CANLRGPANYGYTF	TGTGCCAACCTCAGGGGCCCCGCTAACTATGGCTACACCTTC
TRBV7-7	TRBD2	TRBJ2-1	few	CASSPQGGGAYNEQFF	TGTGCCAGCAGCCCACAGGGCGGGGGGGCCTACAATGAGCAGTTCTTC
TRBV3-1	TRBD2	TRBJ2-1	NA	CASSQAGGGNEQFF	TGTGCCAGCAGCCAGGCGGGGGGGGGGAATGAGCAGTTCTTC
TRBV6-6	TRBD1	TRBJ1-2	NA	CASRYKTGGGYTF	TGTGCCAGCAGGTACAAGACAGGGGGTGGCTACACCTTC
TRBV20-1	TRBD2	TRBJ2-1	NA	CSARLLAGGSFGNEQFF	TGCAGTGCTAGACTACTAGCGGGAGGGTCCTTCGGCAATGAGCAGTTCTTC
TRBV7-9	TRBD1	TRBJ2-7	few	CASSLGGQGVYEQYF	TGTGCCAGCAGCTTAGGAGGACAGGGGGTATATGAGCAGTACTTC